One sample yielded the 11 T cell receptor beta chains listed below, sequenced in a study of blood T cell repertoires in COVID-19. The data were produced by immunoSEQ multiplex PCR, yet TCRdb's version contains in-frame clones alone and is incomplete. The sample holds 250,000 to 350,000 clones; approximately 89% are singletons and the top ten take roughly 2.8%. Sequencing was performed on PBMCs or T cells enriched from blood (not recorded which). Receptor source: a woman in her fifties or sixties who had been exposed to COVID-19.

The rearrangement joins TRBV6-5 to TRBJ1-2; 7 bases match TRBD1. Germline values: CDR1 MNHEY, CDR2 SVGAGI. Losses at the gene ends were 4 bases for V and 1 base for J; bases not matched to a gene: 9. The CDR3 contains 16 residues. DNA for the CDR3: TGTGCCAGCAGTTCCCAGGGGGAAGGCCTTAACTATGGCTACACCTTC. It encodes CASSSQGEGLNYGYTF.

The chain couples TRBV30 to TRBJ1-1, with unresolved D. There are 13 residues in the CDR3. V lost 4 bases to trimming and J lost 1 base, with 10 bases between them. Germline values: CDR1 GTSNPN, CDR2 SVGIG (reference sequence). CDR3 sequence (DNA): TGTGCCTGGATGCCCCAGGCGAACACTGAAGCTTTCTTT. Translated, it gives CAWMPQANTEAFF.

This chain links TRBV10-3 with TRBJ2-1, with D possibly TRBD2 on 7 matching bases. Germline V lookup: CDR1 ENHRY, CDR2 SYGVKD. With 6 bases removed from V and 5 bases from J, the gap between germline ends came to 17 bases. This CDR3 region has 15 residues. The CDR3 protein is CAIRRGGEPDNEQFF. DNA of the CDR3: TGTGCCATCAGGAGGGGGGGGGAACCCGACAATGAGCAGTTCTTC.

The chain joins TRBV5-6 to TRBJ1-2, with D possibly TRBD1 on 5 matching bases. Trimming took 0 bases from V and 2 from J, leaving 5 bases between them. CDR1 is SGHDT and CDR2 is YYEEEE in the germline V gene. This CDR3 has 13 residues. CDR3 DNA sequence: TGTGCCAGCAGCTTGGCAGGGAACTATGGCTACACCTTC. Its protein is CASSLAGNYGYTF. The variable domain in full, completed from reference TRBV5-6 and TRBJ1-2, reads DAGVTQSPTHLIKTRGQQVTLRCSPKSGHDTVSWYQQALGQGPQFIFQYYEEEERQRGNFPDRFSGHQFPNYSSELNVNALLLGDSALYLCASSLAGNYGYTFGSGTRLTVV.

This chain links TRBV7-2 with TRBJ2-3; no reliable D call. V was cut by 2 bases and J by 0 bases, with 9 bases left in between. The CDR3 consists of 15 residues. Germline CDR1 is SGHTA and CDR2 is FQGNSA. The CDR3 spells CASSLHGPSTDTQYF. The DNA of the CDR3 is TGTGCCAGCAGCTTACACGGTCCTAGCACAGATACGCAGTATTTT. Full variable domain (remainder filled in from reference TRBV7-2 and TRBJ2-3): GAGVSQSPSNKVTEKGKDVELRCDPISGHTALYWYRQSLGQGLEFLIYFQGNSAPDKSGLPSDRFSAERTGGSVSTLTIQRTQQEDSAVYLCASSLHGPSTDTQYFGPGTRLTVL.

The rearrangement joins TRBV14 to TRBJ2-7, with TRBD1 matching 7 bases. The J segment lost 3 bases and the V segment lost 0 bases, leaving 5 bases of the junction unmatched. The CDR3 is made up of 15 amino acids. Germline assignment: CDR1 SGHDN and CDR2 FVKESK. This chain's CDR3 is CASSQDWTGYYEQYF. The CDR3 nucleotides are TGTGCCAGCAGCCAAGACTGGACAGGCTACTACGAGCAGTACTTC.

This clone has more than one count but fewer than ten. The gene calls are TRBV29-1 and TRBJ2-7, with D possibly matching TRBD1 (5 bases). Deletions cut 6 bases from V and 2 bases from J, with 20 bases between. CDR1 is SQVTM, CDR2 ANQGSEA, per germline. This CDR3 has 15 residues. CDR3 nucleotide sequence: TGCAGCGTCGTACCCGGCAGGGCGATCACCTACGAGCAGTACTTC. It is translated as CSVVPGRAITYEQYF.

The genes are TRBV28 and TRBJ1-2, with unresolved D. Looked up from germline, CDR1 is MDHEN and CDR2 is SYDVKM. The CDR3 sequence is 13 residues long. V lost 2 bases, J lost 2 bases, and 6 bases lay in between. In nucleotides, the CDR3 is TGTGCCAGCAGTTTACGGAGAAACTATGGCTACACCTTC. Translated, it gives CASSLRRNYGYTF.

This sequence joins TRBV28 and TRBJ1-2, with 7 bases lining up with TRBD1. V was pared by 8 bases and J by 7 bases, with 16 bases of the junction left unmatched. Germline CDR1 is MDHEN and CDR2 is SYDVKM. The CDR3 totals 15 residues. DNA of the CDR3: TGTGCCAGCTGCCCGCGACAGGGAGGTGGCGGTGGCTACACCTTC. Its translation is CASCPRQGGGGGYTF.

The gene calls are TRBV12-3 or TRBV12-4 and TRBJ1-3, with D hard to call. Trimming removed 6 bases at V and 0 bases at J, with 6 bases between. The CDR3 covers 13 residues. The CDR3 DNA sequence: TGTGCCAGCAGCACATACTCTGGAAACACCATATATTTT. The encoded protein is CASSTYSGNTIYF.

The CDR3 is CASSPRQGYYGYTF. CDR3 nucleotide sequence: TGTGCCAGCAGCCCCAGACAGGGCTACTATGGCTACACCTTC. J is TRBJ1-2 and V is TRBV13; 7 bases map to TRBD1. The CDR3 sequence is 14 residues long. CDR1 PRHDT and CDR2 FYEKMQ come from the germline V gene (reference sequence). V lost 5 bases to trimming and J lost 3 bases; unmatched junction nucleotides: 6.